These T cell receptor beta chains were read from a single sample in a study of T cells in Graves' hyperthyroidism and ophthalmopathy. TCRdb passed the multiplex PCR reads through MiXCR, listing each CDR3 protein once. Here the sample spans more than 500,000 distinct CDR3 sequences, 14% being singletons. Sequenced sample: blood. The receptors were sampled from a woman aged 40 to 49 with Graves' hyperthyroidism. Both conserved end residues are part of each CDR3. A D gene is named only where the DNA matches it firmly. Expanded clones get a size class; other rows say once, few or many, or leave the size out.

J gene,clone size,V gene,D gene,CDR3 protein,CDR3 DNA
TRBJ2-7,NA,TRBV29-1,TRBD1,CSVETRGQGDEQYF,TGCAGCGTTGAAACGAGGGGACAGGGTGACGAGCAGTACTTC
TRBJ2-1,NA,TRBV4-1,NA,CASTSVGTKNEQFF,TGCGCCAGCACAAGCGTGGGGACGAAAAATGAGCAGTTCTTC
TRBJ1-2,many,TRBV11-2,NA,CASSINRELGYTF,TGTGCCAGCAGCATCAACAGGGAATTGGGCTACACCTTC
TRBJ2-5,few,TRBV5-1,TRBD2,CASSLTYLAGVPETQYF,TGCGCCAGCAGCTTGACCTATCTAGCGGGAGTTCCCGAGACCCAGTACTTC
TRBJ2-7,many,TRBV28,NA,CASSIRVRPNHEQYF,TGTGCCAGCAGCATAAGGGTGAGGCCCAACCACGAGCAGTACTTC
TRBJ1-2,NA,TRBV20-1,TRBD1,CSARDELGTGYGYTF,TGCAGTGCTAGAGATGAGTTGGGGACAGGGTATGGCTACACCTTC
TRBJ1-2,NA,TRBV27,TRBD1,CASSRQGALLFGYTF,TGTGCCAGCAGTCGCCAGGGGGCTCTTCTTTTTGGCTACACCTTC
TRBJ1-1,many,TRBV28,TRBD1,CASRGQGNTEAFF,TGTGCCAGCAGGGGACAGGGGAACACTGAAGCTTTCTTT
TRBJ2-7,few,TRBV2,NA,CASSELQGTSYEQYF,TGTGCCAGCAGCGAACTACAGGGTACGTCCTACGAGCAGTACTTC
TRBJ2-1,NA,TRBV20-1,NA,CSVRATFEGVEQFF,TGCAGTGTCAGAGCCACCTTTGAGGGGGTTGAGCAGTTCTTC
TRBJ2-2,NA,TRBV20-1,NA,CSARVTNEHPYTGELFF,TGCAGTGCTAGAGTGACGAACGAACACCCTTACACCGGGGAGCTGTTTTTT
TRBJ2-1,NA,TRBV29-1,NA,CSVQGDWNEQFF,TGCAGCGTTCAAGGCGATTGGAATGAGCAGTTCTTC
TRBJ2-7,many,TRBV5-1,TRBD1,CASSFGTGGFEQYF,TGCGCCAGCAGCTTCGGGACAGGGGGCTTCGAGCAGTACTTC
TRBJ2-1,few,TRBV4-1,NA,CASSQVPGVNEQFF,TGCGCCAGCAGCCAAGTACCTGGGGTCAATGAGCAGTTCTTC
TRBJ1-5,many,TRBV12-3/TRBV12-4,TRBD1,CASSSPGQGFGNQPQHF,TGTGCCAGCAGCTCCCCCGGACAGGGGTTTGGCAATCAGCCCCAGCATTTT
TRBJ2-7,NA,TRBV10-3,NA,CAISEGLSYEQYF,TGTGCCATCAGTGAGGGCCTTTCCTACGAGCAGTACTTC
TRBJ2-5,many,TRBV28,NA,CASSSGYFETQYF,TGTGCCAGCAGTTCAGGGTATTTTGAGACCCAGTACTTC
TRBJ2-1,few,TRBV11-3,TRBD1,CASSFEGQGVYNEQFF,TGTGCCAGCAGCTTTGAGGGACAGGGGGTGTACAATGAGCAGTTCTTC
TRBJ2-6,few,TRBV28,TRBD2,CASSPRTSGITGANVLTF,TGTGCCAGCAGTCCCAGGACTAGCGGGATCACTGGGGCCAACGTCCTGACTTTC
TRBJ1-6,NA,TRBV5-5,NA,CASSSDPNNSPLHF,TGTGCCAGCAGCTCCGACCCAAATAATTCACCCCTCCACTTT
TRBJ2-1,many,TRBV9,NA,CASSVDSMTGNNEQFF,TGTGCCAGCAGCGTGGACTCCATGACCGGGAACAATGAGCAGTTCTTC
TRBJ2-4,NA,TRBV10-3,TRBD1,CAISRTGEDIQYF,TGTGCCATCAGCCGGACAGGGGAGGACATTCAGTACTTC
TRBJ1-1,many,TRBV28,TRBD1,CASSSDYRQGTEAFF,TGTGCCAGCAGTTCAGACTACAGACAGGGCACTGAAGCTTTCTTT
TRBJ2-5,many,TRBV3-1,NA,CASSQNTGQETQYF,TGTGCCAGCAGCCAAAACACAGGGCAAGAGACCCAGTACTTC
TRBJ2-2,many,TRBV2,NA,CASSVGTGELFF,TGTGCCAGCAGTGTTGGGACCGGGGAGCTGTTTTTT
TRBJ1-2,many,TRBV30,NA,CAWSETGPGGYTF,TGTGCCTGGAGCGAGACAGGACCGGGTGGCTACACCTTC
TRBJ2-5,many,TRBV20-1,NA,CSASQETQYF,TGCAGTGCTAGCCAAGAGACCCAGTACTTC
TRBJ2-1,many,TRBV6-2/TRBV6-3,TRBD2,CASSRTSGRANEQFF,TGTGCCAGCAGCAGGACTAGCGGGAGGGCCAATGAGCAGTTCTTC
TRBJ1-2,few,TRBV29-1,NA,CSVEDPYTLNYGYTF,TGCAGCGTTGAAGATCCTTATACGCTCAACTATGGCTACACCTTC
TRBJ2-3,NA,TRBV19,NA,CASSIGIWQGTDTQYF,TGTGCCAGTAGTATAGGTATTTGGCAGGGGACAGATACGCAGTATTTT
TRBJ2-4,many,TRBV14,NA,CASSQDGQGGSKNIQYF,TGTGCCAGCAGCCAAGATGGACAGGGAGGGTCCAAAAACATTCAGTACTTC
TRBJ2-6,few,TRBV6-1,NA,CASSLKQGSGANVLTF,TGTGCCAGCAGCCTCAAACAGGGTTCAGGGGCCAACGTCCTGACTTTC
TRBJ2-1,NA,TRBV24-1,NA,CATSDLIGGVQFF,TGTGCCACCAGTGATTTAATAGGAGGTGTTCAGTTCTTC
TRBJ1-6,many,TRBV28,NA,CASSLTGFGNSPLHF,TGTGCCAGCAGTCTTACCGGGTTCGGGAATTCACCCCTCCACTTT
TRBJ2-7,many,TRBV7-2,TRBD2,CASSHDAGGSSYEQYF,TGTGCCAGCAGCCACGATGCGGGCGGGAGTTCCTACGAGCAGTACTTC
TRBJ2-4,NA,TRBV2,TRBD2,CASSESGRAGNIQYF,TGTGCCAGCAGTGAAAGCGGGAGGGCCGGCAACATTCAGTACTTC
TRBJ2-5,many,TRBV7-2,NA,CASSLRAVNQETQYF,TGTGCCAGCAGCTTAAGGGCGGTCAACCAAGAGACCCAGTACTTC
TRBJ1-1,NA,TRBV13,NA,CASSPLLTQSRRDTEAFF,TGTGCCAGCAGCCCCCTCCTGACTCAAAGTAGGAGGGACACTGAAGCTTTCTTT
TRBJ2-7,many,TRBV28,NA,CASSAISPGDFTYEQYF,TGTGCCAGCAGTGCCATTAGCCCGGGGGATTTTACCTACGAGCAGTACTTC
TRBJ2-7,few,TRBV5-1,NA,CASSLDPAYEQYF,TGCGCCAGCAGCTTGGATCCAGCCTACGAGCAGTACTTC
TRBJ2-7,many,TRBV27,NA,CASSFSGQTYEQYF,TGTGCCAGCAGTTTCTCTGGACAGACCTACGAGCAGTACTTC
TRBJ2-5,many,TRBV2,NA,CASSERGSRTQYF,TGTGCCAGCAGTGAAAGGGGATCGCGGACCCAGTACTTC